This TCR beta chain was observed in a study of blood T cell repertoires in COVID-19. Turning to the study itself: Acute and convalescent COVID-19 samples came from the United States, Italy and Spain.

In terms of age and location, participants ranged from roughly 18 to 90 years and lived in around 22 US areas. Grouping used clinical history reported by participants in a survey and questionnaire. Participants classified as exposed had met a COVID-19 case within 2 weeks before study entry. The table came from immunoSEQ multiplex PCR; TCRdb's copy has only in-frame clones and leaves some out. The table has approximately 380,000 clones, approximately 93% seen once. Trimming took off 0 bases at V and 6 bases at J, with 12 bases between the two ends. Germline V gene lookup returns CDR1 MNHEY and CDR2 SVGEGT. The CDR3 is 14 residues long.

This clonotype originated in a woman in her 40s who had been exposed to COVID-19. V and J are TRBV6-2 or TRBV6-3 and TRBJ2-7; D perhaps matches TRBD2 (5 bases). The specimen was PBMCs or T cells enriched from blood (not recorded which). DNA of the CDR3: TGTGCCAGCAGTTACTCATCCCGGGGTGGCGAGCAGTACTTC. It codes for CASSYSSRGGEQYF.